The 30 T cell receptor beta chains below were found in one sample sequenced in a study of molecular identifiers for immune sequencing clone quantification. In TCRdb, the PCR reads were re-called with MiXCR into one record per CDR3 protein. The sample lists about 640,000 distinct CDR3 sequences; just under 20% were seen once. Source material: naive CD8+ T cells from blood, with Jurkat cell RNA spiked in. Sample subset: FACS-sorted CD8+CD4-CCR7+CD45RA+ naive T cells. These receptors all come from a human donor in good health. Some libraries in this study had Jurkat cell RNA spiked in.

The chain carries TRBV5-4 and TRBJ2-7; TRBD2 matches 9 bases. Germline-derived CDR1 and CDR2 are SGHNT and YYREEE (reference sequence). The CDR3 covers 19 residues. J gave up 0 bases and V 4 bases, and 17 bases lay outside the gene matches. The CDR3 reads CASSRLGGRASSYSYEQYF. The CDR3 bases are TGTGCCAGCAGCCGACTCGGCGGGAGGGCCTCCTCCTACTCCTACGAGCAGTACTTC.

This clonotype was counted at least ten times. The V call is TRBV28, the J call TRBJ2-5; possibly TRBD1 for D (5 bases). The CDR3 runs to 14 residues. The V gene's germline CDR1 is MDHEN and CDR2 SYDVKM. The germline V and J ends were trimmed by 5 bases and 0 bases, with 10 bases remaining between them. The CDR3 sequence: CASSIDRNQETQYF. In DNA form, the CDR3 reads TGTGCCAGCAGTATCGACAGAAACCAAGAGACCCAGTACTTC.

In this sample, this clonotype turned up many times. The V gene is TRBV7-9, the J gene TRBJ1-4, with a possible D match to TRBD1 (6 bases). Germline loops: CDR1 SEHNR, CDR2 FQNEAQ (reference sequence). Trimming took off 7 bases at V and 10 bases at J, with 16 bases between the two ends. The CDR3 is 13 residues long. CDR3 DNA: TGTGCCAGCAAGGAGGGGGGAAAGAGAAAACTGTTTTTT. Its translation: CASKEGGKRKLFF. Filled out from reference TRBV7-9 and TRBJ1-4, the complete variable domain reads DTGVSQNPRHKITKRGQNVTFRCDPISEHNRLYWYRQTLGQGPEFLTYFQNEAQLEKSRLLSDRFSAERPKGSFSTLEIQRTEQGDSAMYLCASKEGGKRKLFFGSGTQLSVL.

Note on this clonotype: A much larger clonotype is one base distant, so this may be a read error. The V call is TRBV5-1, the J call TRBJ2-7, with D perhaps matching TRBD1 or TRBD2 (5 bases each). This CDR3 is built from 15 residues. Per germline, CDR1 SGHRS and CDR2 YFSETQ. CDR3 in amino acids: CASNLVQGTSYEQYF. CDR3 coding DNA: TGCGCCAGCAACTTGGTCCAGGGCACTAGCTACGAGCAGTACTTC.

The CDR3 nucleotides read TGTGCCAGCAGCTTAAGGAGGGCGAGCAATCAGCCCCAGCATTTT. Its protein product is CASSLRRASNQPQHF. This chain joins TRBV5-6 and TRBJ1-5; D gene unclear. There are 15 residues in the CDR3. The germline V gene encodes CDR1 SGHDT and CDR2 YYEEEE. Deletions cut 2 bases from V and 1 base from J, with 10 bases between.

This clonotype was observed many times. This chain uses TRBV20-1 with TRBJ2-7; a possible D gene is TRBD2 (6 bases). The V and J ends lost 0 bases and 7 bases respectively, with 19 bases between them. This CDR3 contains 15 residues. Per the germline V gene, CDR1 is DFQATT and CDR2 is SNEGSKA (reference sequence). The CDR3 coding sequence is TGCAGTGCTAGAGATTGGGACTTGGCCTCCCAAGAGCAGTACTTC. It translates to CSARDWDLASQEQYF.

In its sample, this clonotype was seen many times. The chain has TRBV29-1 and TRBJ1-4; tentative D call: TRBD1 (5 bases). V gave up 4 bases and J gave up 10 bases, with 16 bases separating them. Germline-derived CDR1 and CDR2 are SQVTM and ANQGSEA. The CDR3 is 13 residues long. The CDR3 bases are TGCAGCGTTGTAGGGACCCAAGCGGGAAAACTGTTTTTT. The encoded protein is CSVVGTQAGKLFF.

A word on this clonotype: The conserved closing phenylalanine or tryptophan is absent in this CDR3, likely reflecting a read error. Because the CDR3's place on the DNA is in doubt, the DNA is left out and the CDR3 is given as listed by TCRdb. This chain uses TRBV21-1 with TRBJ1-2; the DNA was not compared with TRBD1, the D call given in the table. TRBV21-1 is a pseudogene. Including both end residues, the CDR3 is 14 amino acids long. The CDR3 spells CATQRDRVGYGYTL.

This clonotype was seen ten or more times. The chain joins TRBV29-1 to TRBJ2-7; TRBD2 matches 8 bases. Germline lookup yields CDR1 SQVTM and CDR2 ANQGSEA. This CDR3 is 13 amino acids long. V lost 2 bases and J lost 3; bases outside the gene matches: 3. Written as DNA, the CDR3 is TGCAGCGTTGAACTGGCGGGAGGCTACGAGCAGTACTTC. Protein: CSVELAGGYEQYF.

This clonotype was seen a handful of times. This chain links TRBV19 with TRBJ1-1; D is perhaps TRBD1 (5 bases). V was cut by 2 bases and J by 5 bases, with 12 bases left in between. The CDR3 loop spans 14 amino acids. Germline CDR1 reads LNHDA; CDR2 reads SQIVND (reference sequence). The CDR3 DNA follows: TGTGCCAGTAGTATAATCTCAGGGCGGACTGAAGCTTTCTTT. It codes for CASSIISGRTEAFF.

This clonotype was recorded at least ten times. The genes are TRBV24-1 and TRBJ2-2, with D possibly being TRBD1 (5 bases). CDR1 and CDR2 from the germline V gene are KGHDR and SFDVKD. The CDR3 loop spans 14 amino acids. V shed 9 bases and J shed 8 bases, with 18 bases lying between them. This chain's CDR3 is CATEDIITPGELFF. CDR3 coding DNA: TGTGCCACCGAGGACATTATAACACCGGGGGAGCTGTTTTTT.

This clonotype occurred many times. CDR3 in amino acids: CASKIRNHSNQPQHF. In DNA, the CDR3 is TGTGCCAGCAAAATCCGGAATCATAGCAATCAGCCCCAGCATTTT. The chain uses TRBV28 and TRBJ1-5, with unresolved D. From germline, CDR1 is MDHEN and CDR2 SYDVKM. CDR3 length: 15 residues. V lost 7 bases to trimming and J lost 0 bases, with 13 bases between them.

In this sample, this clonotype turned up many times. The J gene is TRBJ2-1, the V gene TRBV6-5, with 11 bases that match TRBD2. Trimming took 0 bases from V and 7 from J; bases not matched to a gene: 5. The CDR3 totals 16 residues. The germline gives CDR1 MNHEY, CDR2 SVGAGI. CDR3 sequence (DNA): TGTGCCAGCAGTTACTCGTTTAGCGGGAGGGCTAATGAGCAGTTCTTC. Protein: CASSYSFSGRANEQFF.

V is TRBV28 and J is TRBJ2-2, with 8 bases lining up with TRBD2. The trim removed 3 bases at V and 0 bases at J, leaving 3 bases unmatched. The V gene's germline CDR1 is MDHEN and CDR2 SYDVKM. The CDR3 sequence is 16 residues long. Here the CDR3 reads CASSFPAGANTGELFF. CDR3 sequence (DNA): TGTGCCAGCAGTTTCCCAGCGGGGGCGAACACCGGGGAGCTGTTTTTT. Drawing the rest from reference TRBV28 and TRBJ2-2, the complete variable domain is DVKVTQSSRYLVKRTGEKVFLECVQDMDHENMFWYRQDPGLGLRLIYFSYDVKMKEKGDIPEGYSVSREKKERFSLILESASTNQTSMYLCASSFPAGANTGELFFGEGSRLTVL.

This clonotype came up many times. The gene calls are TRBV3-1 and TRBJ1-1, with D possibly matching TRBD1 (5 bases). The CDR3 runs 16 residues. The germline V gene has CDR1 LGHDT and CDR2 YNNKEL (reference sequence). Trimming cost V 4 bases and J 8 bases, with 23 bases left between them. The CDR3 spells CASSPRPATGVGEAFF. The CDR3 bases are TGTGCCAGCAGCCCCCGCCCCGCAACGGGGGTAGGAGAAGCTTTCTTT. Full variable domain (outside the CDR3, taken from reference TRBV3-1 and TRBJ1-1): DTAVSQTPKYLVTQMGNDKSIKCEQNLGHDTMYWYKQDSKKFLKIMFSYNNKELIINETVPNRFSPKSPDKAHLNLHINSLELGDSAVYFCASSPRPATGVGEAFFGQGTRLTVV.

This clonotype showed up just a few times. The chain is built from TRBV30 and TRBJ1-1; 7 positions match TRBD1. The germline V gene encodes CDR1 GTSNPN and CDR2 SVGIG (reference sequence). CDR3 length: 14 amino acids. Unmatched junction bases numbered 5, after V lost 1 base and J lost 3 bases. In nucleotides, the CDR3 is TGTGCCTGGAGTGCCGCAGGGGGGGACACTGAAGCTTTCTTT. Protein: CAWSAAGGDTEAFF.

As regards this clonotype: One end of the junction fails to match germline, which may point to a read error. This sequence joins TRBV27 and TRBJ1-2, with no clear D. The V gene's germline CDR1 is MNHEY and CDR2 SMNVEV (reference sequence). The CDR3 contains 13 residues. The chain's CDR3 is CASSFGSTYSYTF. The CDR3 region has the DNA TGTGCCAGCAGTTTCGGCAGCACCTATAGCTACACCTTC.

This clonotype was seen many times. CDR3 region: CSAGPRVAGRADTQYF. In DNA form, the CDR3 reads TGCAGTGCTGGCCCTCGGGTGGCCGGCCGGGCAGATACGCAGTATTTT. J is TRBJ2-3 and V is TRBV20-1, with D hard to call. Per the germline V gene, CDR1 is DFQATT and CDR2 is SNEGSKA (reference sequence). This CDR3 comprises 16 residues. V dropped 5 bases and J dropped 4 bases, with 22 bases sitting between them.

In this sample, this clonotype turned up a few times. This chain connects TRBV5-1 to TRBJ2-7; 7 bases agree with TRBD2. CDR3 length equals 16 residues. V was pared by 3 bases and J by 1 base, with 10 bases of the junction left unmatched. Germline V gene sequence: CDR1 SGHRS, CDR2 YFSETQ. The CDR3 region has the DNA TGCGCCAGCAGCTCACCTGGTTGGGGGGGATCCTACGAGCAGTACTTC. As protein: CASSSPGWGGSYEQYF. The full variable domain, completed using reference TRBV5-1 and TRBJ2-7, is KAGVTQTPRYLIKTRGQQVTLSCSPISGHRSVSWYQQTPGQGLQFLFEYFSETQRNKGNFPGRFSGRQFSNSRSEMNVSTLELGDSALYLCASSSPGWGGSYEQYFGPGTRLTVT.

This clonotype was counted only a few times. The CDR3 loop is CASSLGETGYEQYF. DNA of the CDR3: TGTGCCAGCAGCTTAGGGGAGACCGGCTACGAGCAGTACTTC. The chain carries TRBV7-9 and TRBJ2-7; possibly TRBD2 for D (5 bases). The CDR3 runs to 14 residues. Trimming stripped 1 base from V and 3 bases from J, with 10 bases between. The germline V gene encodes CDR1 SEHNR and CDR2 FQNEAQ (reference sequence).

The chain combines TRBV20-1 with TRBJ2-7; 7 nucleotides agree with TRBD2. This CDR3 has 16 residues. Germline V gives CDR1 DFQATT, CDR2 SNEGSKA (reference sequence). The junction had 10 bases not matched to a gene; V was cut back by 2 bases and J by 0 bases. The CDR3 DNA reads TGCAGTGCTAGACTGCCCAGCGGGACTACCTCCTACGAGCAGTACTTC. Translated, it gives CSARLPSGTTSYEQYF.

This clonotype was observed a handful of times. This rearrangement joins TRBV27 to TRBJ2-7; either TRBD1 or TRBD2 may fit D (5 bases each). This CDR3 contains 15 residues. Germline V gives CDR1 MNHEY, CDR2 SMNVEV (reference sequence). V was trimmed by 3 bases and J by 0 bases, leaving 12 bases between them. The CDR3, as DNA: TGTGCCAGCAGTTTCGCCGGGACGGGCTCCTACGAGCAGTACTTC. As protein: CASSFAGTGSYEQYF.

The rearrangement uses TRBV28 and TRBJ1-2; D unclear. The CDR3 has 14 amino acids. The germline V and J ends were trimmed by 2 bases and 7 bases, with 14 bases remaining between them. Germline CDR1 MDHEN, CDR2 SYDVKM. In DNA form, the CDR3 reads TGTGCCAGCAGTTTACGTTCGGGGTTTGGTGGCTACACCTTC. It translates to CASSLRSGFGGYTF.

The CDR3 loop is CASSPSWTGPIQETQYF. Here the CDR3 DNA reads TGTGCCAGCAGTCCAAGCTGGACAGGCCCCATTCAAGAGACCCAGTACTTC. The chain links TRBV28 to TRBJ2-5, with 7 positions matching TRBD1. The trim removed 5 bases at V and 2 bases at J, leaving 14 bases unmatched. Looked up from germline, CDR1 is MDHEN and CDR2 is SYDVKM. This CDR3 has 17 amino acids.

The genes are TRBV27 and TRBJ2-2; a weak D match, TRBD1 (5 bases). Trimming took off 5 bases at V and 3 bases at J, with 19 bases between the two ends. Germline V gene data show CDR1 as MNHEY and CDR2 as SMNVEV (reference sequence). The CDR3 is made up of 17 amino acids. For the CDR3, the DNA is TGTGCCAGCAGTCCCATCACCCCCACAGGACACACCGGGGAGCTGTTTTTT. Translation: CASSPITPTGHTGELFF.

Concerning this clonotype: A clone one base away is much larger, so this may be a read error. CDR3 bases: TGCGCCAGCAGCCCCGACGGACAGAGCCAAGGGACCCAGTACTTC. Protein: CASSPDGQSQGTQYF. The chain uses TRBV4-3 and TRBJ2-5; possible D gene TRBD1, 6 bases. Germline values: CDR1 LGHNA, CDR2 YSLEER. The CDR3 spans 15 residues.

Ten or more counts support this clonotype. The chain recombines TRBV7-9 with TRBJ1-1; TRBD1 might be the D (6 bases). Germline CDR1 and CDR2: SEHNR and FQNEAQ (reference sequence). The CDR3 consists of 15 residues. V lost 4 bases to trimming and J lost 3 bases, with 15 bases between them. The CDR3 is CASSSSTGMDTEAFF. DNA for the CDR3: TGTGCCAGCAGCTCAAGCACAGGGATGGACACTGAAGCTTTCTTT.

Comment on this clonotype: This may be a read error, as it is one base from a much larger clone. The CDR3 ends on some other residue instead of the conserved phenylalanine or tryptophan, so this is likely a read error. The rearrangement links TRBV4-3 to TRBJ2-1, with 13 bases lining up with TRBD2. Trimming took 0 bases from V and 8 from J; bases not matched to a gene: 4. Per the germline V gene, CDR1 is LGHNA and CDR2 is YSLEER. The CDR3 is 16 amino acids. The CDR3 DNA follows: TGCGCCAGCAGCCAAGATCGGACTAGCGGGAGATATGAGCAGTTCTCC. This encodes CASSQDRTSGRYEQFS.

This clonotype was found many times. The V call is TRBV18, the J call TRBJ2-5; TRBD1 agrees at 7 bases. This CDR3 is 17 amino acids long. Unmatched junction bases numbered 11, after V lost 3 bases and J lost 1 base. Germline V gene lookup returns CDR1 KGHSH and CDR2 LQKENI. As DNA, the CDR3 is TGTGCCAGCTCACCCGATAAAAGGACAGGAAGCCAAGAGACCCAGTACTTC. Amino acids: CASSPDKRTGSQETQYF.

This clonotype has only one observation. The V call is TRBV25-1, the J call TRBJ2-2; D gene unclear. This CDR3 spans 15 amino acids. Germline V gene sequence: CDR1 MGHDK, CDR2 SYGVNS. Trimming cost V 4 bases and J 3 bases, with 12 bases left between them. CDR3 sequence (DNA): TGTGCCAGCAGTGTTATAGGTTCCGACACCGGGGAGCTGTTTTTT. Translated: CASSVIGSDTGELFF. The entire variable domain, with the rest obtained from reference TRBV25-1 and TRBJ2-2, is as follows: EADIYQTPRYLVIGTGKKITLECSQTMGHDKMYWYQQDPGMELHLIHYSYGVNSTEKGDLSSESTVSRIRTEHFPLTLESARPSHTSQYLCASSVIGSDTGELFFGEGSRLTVL.